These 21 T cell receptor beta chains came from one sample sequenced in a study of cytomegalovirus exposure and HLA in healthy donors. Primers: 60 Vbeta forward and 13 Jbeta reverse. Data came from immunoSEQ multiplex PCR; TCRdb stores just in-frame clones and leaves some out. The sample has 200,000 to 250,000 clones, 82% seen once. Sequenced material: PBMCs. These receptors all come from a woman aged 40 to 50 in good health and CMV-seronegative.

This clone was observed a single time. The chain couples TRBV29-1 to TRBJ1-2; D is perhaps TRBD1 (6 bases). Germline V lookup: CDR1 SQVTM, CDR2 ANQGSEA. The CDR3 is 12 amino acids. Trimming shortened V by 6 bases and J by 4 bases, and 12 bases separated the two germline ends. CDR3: CSVLSGVYGYTF. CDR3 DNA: TGCAGCGTCCTCTCAGGGGTCTATGGCTACACCTTC. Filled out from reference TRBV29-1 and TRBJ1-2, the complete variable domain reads SAVISQKPSRDICQRGTSLTIQCQVDSQVTMMFWYRQQPGQSLTLIATANQGSEATYESGFVIDKFPISRPNLTFSTLTVSNMSPEDSSIYLCSVLSGVYGYTFGSGTRLTVV.

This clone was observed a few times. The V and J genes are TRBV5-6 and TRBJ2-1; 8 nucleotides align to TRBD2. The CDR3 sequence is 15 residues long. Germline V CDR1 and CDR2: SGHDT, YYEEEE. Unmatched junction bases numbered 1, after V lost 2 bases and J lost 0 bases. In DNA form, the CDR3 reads TGTGCCAGCAGCTTACTAGCGGCCTCCTACAATGAGCAGTTCTTC. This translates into CASSLLAASYNEQFF.

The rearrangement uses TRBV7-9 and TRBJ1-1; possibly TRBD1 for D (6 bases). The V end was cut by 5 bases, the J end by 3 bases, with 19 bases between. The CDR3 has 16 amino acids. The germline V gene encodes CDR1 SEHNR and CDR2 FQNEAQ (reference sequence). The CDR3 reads CASSKFTGNEDTEAFF. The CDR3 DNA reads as TGTGCCAGCAGCAAATTTACAGGGAACGAGGACACTGAAGCTTTCTTT.

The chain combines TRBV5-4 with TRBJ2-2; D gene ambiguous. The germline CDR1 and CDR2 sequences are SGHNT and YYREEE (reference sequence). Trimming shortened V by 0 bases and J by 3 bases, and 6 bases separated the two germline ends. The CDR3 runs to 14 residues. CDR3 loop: CASSLATYTGELFF. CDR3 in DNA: TGTGCCAGCAGCTTGGCCACTTACACCGGGGAGCTGTTTTTT.

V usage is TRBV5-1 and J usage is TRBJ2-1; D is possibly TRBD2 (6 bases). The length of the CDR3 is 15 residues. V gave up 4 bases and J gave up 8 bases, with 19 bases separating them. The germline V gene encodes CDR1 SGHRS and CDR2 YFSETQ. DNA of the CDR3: TGCGCCAGCAGCCAATTATTCGGGACTTCTCATGAGCAGTTCTTC. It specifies CASSQLFGTSHEQFF.

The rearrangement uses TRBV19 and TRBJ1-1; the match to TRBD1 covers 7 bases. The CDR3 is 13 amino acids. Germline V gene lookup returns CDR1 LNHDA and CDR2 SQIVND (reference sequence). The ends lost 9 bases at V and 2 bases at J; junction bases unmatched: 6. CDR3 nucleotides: TGTGCCAGCACAGACAGGGTAAACACTGAAGCTTTCTTT. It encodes CASTDRVNTEAFF.

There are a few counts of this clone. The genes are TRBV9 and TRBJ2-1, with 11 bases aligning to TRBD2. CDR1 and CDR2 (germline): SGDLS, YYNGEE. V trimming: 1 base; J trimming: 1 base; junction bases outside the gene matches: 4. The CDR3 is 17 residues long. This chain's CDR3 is CASSVTSGSTSYNEQFF. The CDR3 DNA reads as TGTGCCAGCAGCGTAACTAGCGGGAGTACGTCCTACAATGAGCAGTTCTTC. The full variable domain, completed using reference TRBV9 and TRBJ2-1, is DSGVTQTPKHLITATGQRVTLRCSPRSGDLSVYWYQQSLDQGLQFLIQYYNGEERAKGNILERFSAQQFPDLHSELNLSSLELGDSALYFCASSVTSGSTSYNEQFFGPGTRLTVL.

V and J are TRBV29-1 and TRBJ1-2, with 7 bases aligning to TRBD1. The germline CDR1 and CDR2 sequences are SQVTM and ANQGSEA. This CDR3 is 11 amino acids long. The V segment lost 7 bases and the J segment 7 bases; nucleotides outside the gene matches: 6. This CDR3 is CSGQGAFGYTF. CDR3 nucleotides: TGCAGCGGACAGGGTGCGTTTGGCTACACCTTC. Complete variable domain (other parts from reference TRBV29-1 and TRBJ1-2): SAVISQKPSRDICQRGTSLTIQCQVDSQVTMMFWYRQQPGQSLTLIATANQGSEATYESGFVIDKFPISRPNLTFSTLTVSNMSPEDSSIYLCSGQGAFGYTFGSGTRLTVV.

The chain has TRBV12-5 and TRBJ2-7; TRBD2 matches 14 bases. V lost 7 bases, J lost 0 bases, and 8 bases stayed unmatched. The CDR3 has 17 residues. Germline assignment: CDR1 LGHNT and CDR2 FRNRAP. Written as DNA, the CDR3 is TGTGCTAGTGCCCTCGGGACTAGCGGGAGTCGCTCCTACGAGCAGTACTTC. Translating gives CASALGTSGSRSYEQYF.

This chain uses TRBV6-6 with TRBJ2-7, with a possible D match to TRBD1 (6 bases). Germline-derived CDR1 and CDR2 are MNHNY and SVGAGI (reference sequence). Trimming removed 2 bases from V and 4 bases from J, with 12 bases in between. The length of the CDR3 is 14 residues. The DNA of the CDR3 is TGTGCCAGCAGTTACAACAGGGCACTGTACGAGCAGTACTTC. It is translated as CASSYNRALYEQYF.

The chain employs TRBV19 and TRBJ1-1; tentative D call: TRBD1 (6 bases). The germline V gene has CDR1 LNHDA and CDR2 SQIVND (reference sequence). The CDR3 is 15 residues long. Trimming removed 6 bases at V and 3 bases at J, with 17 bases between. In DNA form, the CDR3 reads TGTGCCAGTAGCTATGGGAATGCAGGGGACACTGAAGCTTTCTTT. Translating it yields CASSYGNAGDTEAFF.

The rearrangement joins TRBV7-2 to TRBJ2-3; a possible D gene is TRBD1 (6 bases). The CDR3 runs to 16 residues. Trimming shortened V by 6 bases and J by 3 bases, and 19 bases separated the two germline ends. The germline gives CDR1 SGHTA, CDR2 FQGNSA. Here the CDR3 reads CASSARQAIKTDTQYF. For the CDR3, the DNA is TGTGCCAGCAGTGCAAGACAGGCGATCAAAACAGATACGCAGTATTTT.

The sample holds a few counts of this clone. The DNA of the CDR3 is TGTGCCAGCAGTACAACCGACAGACAGCAGTTCTTC. Translating gives CASSTTDRQQFF. This rearrangement joins TRBV6-6 to TRBJ2-1; perhaps TRBD1 as D (5 bases). The CDR3 extends over 12 amino acids. With 5 bases removed from V and 11 bases from J, the gap between germline ends came to 13 bases. Germline lookup yields CDR1 MNHNY and CDR2 SVGAGI (reference sequence).

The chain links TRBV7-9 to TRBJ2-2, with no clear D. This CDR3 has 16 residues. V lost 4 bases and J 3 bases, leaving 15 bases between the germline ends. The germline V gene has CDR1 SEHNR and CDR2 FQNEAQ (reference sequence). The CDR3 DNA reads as TGTGCCAGCAGCTCTTACACCGTAGGAGACACCGGGGAGCTGTTTTTT. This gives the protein CASSSYTVGDTGELFF.

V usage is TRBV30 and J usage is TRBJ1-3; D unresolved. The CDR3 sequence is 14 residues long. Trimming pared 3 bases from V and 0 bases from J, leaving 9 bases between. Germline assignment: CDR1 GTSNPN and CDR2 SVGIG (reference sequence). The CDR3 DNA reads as TGTGCCTGGAGCAGGTCCCTCTCTGGAAACACCATATATTTT. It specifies CAWSRSLSGNTIYF.

The CDR3 DNA is TGTGCCAGCAGCGAACAGGGGACTAGTCTCTACGAGCAGTACTTC. Translation: CASSEQGTSLYEQYF. V usage is TRBV27 and J usage is TRBJ2-7, with D possibly TRBD2 on 8 matching bases. The CDR3 is 15 residues long. Trimming took 6 bases from V and 3 from J, leaving 18 bases between them. The germline gives CDR1 MNHEY, CDR2 SMNVEV (reference sequence).

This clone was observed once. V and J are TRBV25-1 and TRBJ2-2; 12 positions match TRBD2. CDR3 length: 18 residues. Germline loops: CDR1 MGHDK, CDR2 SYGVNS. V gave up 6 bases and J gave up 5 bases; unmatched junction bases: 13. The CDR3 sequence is CASRGRASGRARTGELFF. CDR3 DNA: TGTGCCAGCAGGGGGAGGGCTAGCGGGAGGGCCCGTACCGGGGAGCTGTTTTTT. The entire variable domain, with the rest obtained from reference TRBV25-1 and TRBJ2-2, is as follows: EADIYQTPRYLVIGTGKKITLECSQTMGHDKMYWYQQDPGMELHLIHYSYGVNSTEKGDLSSESTVSRIRTEHFPLTLESARPSHTSQYLCASRGRASGRARTGELFFGEGSRLTVL.

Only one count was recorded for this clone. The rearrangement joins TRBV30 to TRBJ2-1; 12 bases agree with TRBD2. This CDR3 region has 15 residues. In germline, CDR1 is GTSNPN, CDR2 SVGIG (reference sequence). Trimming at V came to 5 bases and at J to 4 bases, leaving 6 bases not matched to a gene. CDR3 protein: CAWAPTSGSYNEQFF. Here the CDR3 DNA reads TGTGCCTGGGCCCCGACTAGCGGGAGTTACAATGAGCAGTTCTTC.

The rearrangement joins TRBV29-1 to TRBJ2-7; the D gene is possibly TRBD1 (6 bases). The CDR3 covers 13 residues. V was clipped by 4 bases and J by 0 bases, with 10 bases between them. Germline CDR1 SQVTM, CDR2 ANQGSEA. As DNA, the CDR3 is TGCAGCGTTGTTCGACAGGACTCCTACGAGCAGTACTTC. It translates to CSVVRQDSYEQYF.

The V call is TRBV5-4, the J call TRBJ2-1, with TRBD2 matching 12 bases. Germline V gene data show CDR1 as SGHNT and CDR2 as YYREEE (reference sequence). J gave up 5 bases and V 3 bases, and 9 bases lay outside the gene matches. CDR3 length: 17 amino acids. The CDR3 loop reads CASSSQTSGRRNNEQFF. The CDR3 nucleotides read TGTGCCAGCAGCTCCCAGACTAGCGGGAGACGAAACAATGAGCAGTTCTTC.

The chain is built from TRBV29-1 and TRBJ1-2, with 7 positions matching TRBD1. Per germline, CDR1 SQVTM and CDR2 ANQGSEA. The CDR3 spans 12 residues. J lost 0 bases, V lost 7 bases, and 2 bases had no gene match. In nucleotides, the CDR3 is TGCAGCGGTGGACAGGCTAACTATGGCTACACCTTC. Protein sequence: CSGGQANYGYTF.